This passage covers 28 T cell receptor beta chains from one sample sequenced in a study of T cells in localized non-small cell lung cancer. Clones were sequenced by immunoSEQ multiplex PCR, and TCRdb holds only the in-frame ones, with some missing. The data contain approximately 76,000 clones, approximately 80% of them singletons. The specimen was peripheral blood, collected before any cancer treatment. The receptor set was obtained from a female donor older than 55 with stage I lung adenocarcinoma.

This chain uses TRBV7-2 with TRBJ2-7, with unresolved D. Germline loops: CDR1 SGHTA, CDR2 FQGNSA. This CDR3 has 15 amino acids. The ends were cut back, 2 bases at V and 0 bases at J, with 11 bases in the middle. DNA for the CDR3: TGTGCCAGCAGCTTAAATGTGCAGAGCTCCTACGAGCAGTACTTC. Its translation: CASSLNVQSSYEQYF.

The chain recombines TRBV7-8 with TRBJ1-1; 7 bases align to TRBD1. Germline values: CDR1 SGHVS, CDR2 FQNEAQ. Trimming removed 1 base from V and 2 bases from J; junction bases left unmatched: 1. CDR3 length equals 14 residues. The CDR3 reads CASSLGQGNTEAFF. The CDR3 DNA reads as TGTGCCAGCAGCTTAGGACAGGGCAACACTGAAGCTTTCTTT.

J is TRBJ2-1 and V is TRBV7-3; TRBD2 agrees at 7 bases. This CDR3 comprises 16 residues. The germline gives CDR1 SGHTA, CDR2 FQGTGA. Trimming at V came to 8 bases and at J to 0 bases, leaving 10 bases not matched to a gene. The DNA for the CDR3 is TGTGCCAGCGGGTCTGGGGGAGGGAGCTCCTACAATGAGCAGTTCTTC. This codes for CASGSGGGSSYNEQFF.

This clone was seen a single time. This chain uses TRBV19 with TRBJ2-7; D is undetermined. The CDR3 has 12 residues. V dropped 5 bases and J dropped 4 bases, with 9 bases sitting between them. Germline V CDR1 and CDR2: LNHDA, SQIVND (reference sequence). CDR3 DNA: TGTGCCAGTAGTCCTTCAGGTTACGAGCAGTACTTC. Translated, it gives CASSPSGYEQYF.

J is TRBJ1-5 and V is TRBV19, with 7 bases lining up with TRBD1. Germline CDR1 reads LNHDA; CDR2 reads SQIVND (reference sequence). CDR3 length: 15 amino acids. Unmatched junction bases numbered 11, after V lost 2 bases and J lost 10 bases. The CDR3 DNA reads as TGTGCCAGTAGTATATCTTCCAGGGGGAGTGATCCCCAGCATTTT. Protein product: CASSISSRGSDPQHF.

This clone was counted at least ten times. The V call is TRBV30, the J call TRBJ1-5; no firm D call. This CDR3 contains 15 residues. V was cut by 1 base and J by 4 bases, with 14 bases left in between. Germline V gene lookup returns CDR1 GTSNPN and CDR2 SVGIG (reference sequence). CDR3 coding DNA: TGTGCCTGGAGTGACCGGACTCCTCGGAATCAGCCCCAGCATTTT. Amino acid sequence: CAWSDRTPRNQPQHF.

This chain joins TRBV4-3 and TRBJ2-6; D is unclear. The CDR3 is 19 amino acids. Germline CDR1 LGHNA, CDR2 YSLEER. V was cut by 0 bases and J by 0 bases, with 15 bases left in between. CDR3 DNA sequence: TGCGCCAGCAGCCAAGAGCTATCCGCAACCTTCTCTGGGGCCAACGTCCTGACTTTC. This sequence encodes CASSQELSATFSGANVLTF.

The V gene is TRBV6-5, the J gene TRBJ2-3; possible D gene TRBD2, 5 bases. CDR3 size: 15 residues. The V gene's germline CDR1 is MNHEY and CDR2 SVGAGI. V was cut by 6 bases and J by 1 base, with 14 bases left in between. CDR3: CASRRGGSGTDTQYF. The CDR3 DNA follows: TGTGCCAGCAGGAGAGGAGGCTCTGGCACAGATACGCAGTATTTT.

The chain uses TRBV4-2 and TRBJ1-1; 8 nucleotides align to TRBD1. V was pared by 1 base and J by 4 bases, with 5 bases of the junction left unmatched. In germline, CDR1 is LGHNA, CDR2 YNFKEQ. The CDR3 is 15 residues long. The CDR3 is CASSQARTGGTEAFF. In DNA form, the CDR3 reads TGTGCCAGCAGCCAAGCTAGAACAGGGGGCACTGAAGCTTTCTTT.

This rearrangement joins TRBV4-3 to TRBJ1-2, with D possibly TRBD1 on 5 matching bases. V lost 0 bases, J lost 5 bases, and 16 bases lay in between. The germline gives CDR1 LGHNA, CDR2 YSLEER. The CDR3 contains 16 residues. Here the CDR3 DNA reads TGCGCCAGCAGCCAAGAGGCGGGACGTCTTGATTATGGCTACACCTTC. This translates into CASSQEAGRLDYGYTF.

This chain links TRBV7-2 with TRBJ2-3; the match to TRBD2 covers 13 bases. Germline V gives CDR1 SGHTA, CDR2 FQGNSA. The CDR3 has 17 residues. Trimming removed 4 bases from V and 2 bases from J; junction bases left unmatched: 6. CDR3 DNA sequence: TGTGCCAGCAGCTCTAACGGACTAGCGGGGGCCACAGATACGCAGTATTTT. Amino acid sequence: CASSSNGLAGATDTQYF.

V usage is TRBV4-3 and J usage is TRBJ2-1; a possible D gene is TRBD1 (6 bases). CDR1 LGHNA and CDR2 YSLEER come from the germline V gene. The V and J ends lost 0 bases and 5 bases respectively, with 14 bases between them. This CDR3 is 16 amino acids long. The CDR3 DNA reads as TGCGCCAGCAGCCAAGAACGGGTCAGGGGCAACAATGAGCAGTTCTTC. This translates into CASSQERVRGNNEQFF.

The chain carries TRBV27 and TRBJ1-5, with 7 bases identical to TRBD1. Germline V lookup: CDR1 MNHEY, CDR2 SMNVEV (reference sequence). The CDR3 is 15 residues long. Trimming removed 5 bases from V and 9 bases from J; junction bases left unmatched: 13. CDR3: CASSPRGQGDWPQHF. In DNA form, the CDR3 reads TGTGCCAGCAGTCCAAGGGGGCAGGGTGATTGGCCCCAGCATTTT.

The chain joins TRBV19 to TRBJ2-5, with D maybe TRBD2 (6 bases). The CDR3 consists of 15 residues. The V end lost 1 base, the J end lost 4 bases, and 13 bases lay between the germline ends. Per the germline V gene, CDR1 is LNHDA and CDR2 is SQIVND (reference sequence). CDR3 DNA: TGTGCCAGTAGTATAGGAGGGGCCGGGAGAGAGACCCAGTACTTC. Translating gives CASSIGGAGRETQYF.

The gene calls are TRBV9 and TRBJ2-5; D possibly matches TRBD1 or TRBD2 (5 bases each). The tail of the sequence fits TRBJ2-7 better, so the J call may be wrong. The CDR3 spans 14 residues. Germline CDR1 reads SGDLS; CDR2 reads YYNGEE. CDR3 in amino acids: CASSFRDGPYEQYF. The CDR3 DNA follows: TGTGCCAGCAGCTTCCGGGACGGACCTTACGAGCAGTACTTC.

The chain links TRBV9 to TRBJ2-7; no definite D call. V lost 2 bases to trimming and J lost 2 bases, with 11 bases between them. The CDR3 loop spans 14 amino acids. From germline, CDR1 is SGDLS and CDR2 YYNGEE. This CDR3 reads CASSVQGGPYEQYF. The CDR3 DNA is TGTGCCAGCAGCGTTCAAGGTGGACCCTACGAGCAGTACTTC.

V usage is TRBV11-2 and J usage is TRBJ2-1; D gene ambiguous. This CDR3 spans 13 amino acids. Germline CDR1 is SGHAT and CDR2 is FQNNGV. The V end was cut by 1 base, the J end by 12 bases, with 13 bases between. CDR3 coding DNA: TGTGCCAGCAGCTTAGCAGACGGGCTGGGGCAGTTCTTC. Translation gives CASSLADGLGQFF.

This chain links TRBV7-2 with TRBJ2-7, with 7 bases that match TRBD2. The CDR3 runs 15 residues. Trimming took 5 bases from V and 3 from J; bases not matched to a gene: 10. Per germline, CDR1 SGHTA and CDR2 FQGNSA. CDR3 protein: CASSQDLGEGYEQYF. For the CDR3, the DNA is TGTGCCAGCAGCCAAGATCTGGGGGAGGGCTACGAGCAGTACTTC.

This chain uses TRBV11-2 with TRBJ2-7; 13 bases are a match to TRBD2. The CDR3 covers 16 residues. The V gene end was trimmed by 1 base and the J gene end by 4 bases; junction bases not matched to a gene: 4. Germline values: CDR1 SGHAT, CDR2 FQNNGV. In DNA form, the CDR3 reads TGTGCCAGCAGCTTAGCGACTAGCGGGGGGACGTACGAGCAGTACTTC. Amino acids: CASSLATSGGTYEQYF.

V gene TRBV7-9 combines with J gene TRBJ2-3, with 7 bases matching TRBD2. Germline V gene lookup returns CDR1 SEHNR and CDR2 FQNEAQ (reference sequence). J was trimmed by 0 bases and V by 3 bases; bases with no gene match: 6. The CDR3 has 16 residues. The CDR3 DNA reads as TGTGCCAGCAGCTTGACCCTGCGGGGGAGCACAGATACGCAGTATTTT. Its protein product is CASSLTLRGSTDTQYF.

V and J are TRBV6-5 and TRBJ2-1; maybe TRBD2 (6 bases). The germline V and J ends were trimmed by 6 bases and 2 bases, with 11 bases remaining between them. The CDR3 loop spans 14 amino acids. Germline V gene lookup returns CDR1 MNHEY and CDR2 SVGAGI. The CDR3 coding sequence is TGTGCCAGCAGAGGAGGGTTCACCTACAATGAGCAGTTCTTC. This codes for CASRGGFTYNEQFF.

As DNA, the CDR3 is TGTGCCAGCAGCCCAGGGGAAGAGACCCAGTACTTC. This codes for CASSPGEETQYF. V and J are TRBV9 and TRBJ2-5; a possible D gene is TRBD1 (6 bases). Trimming stripped 4 bases from V and 3 bases from J, with 7 bases between. Germline-derived CDR1 and CDR2 are SGDLS and YYNGEE. This CDR3 spans 12 amino acids.

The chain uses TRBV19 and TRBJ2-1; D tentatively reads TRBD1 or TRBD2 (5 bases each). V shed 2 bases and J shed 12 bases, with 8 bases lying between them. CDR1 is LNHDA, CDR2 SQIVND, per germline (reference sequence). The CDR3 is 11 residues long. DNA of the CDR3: TGTGCCAGTAGTATACTGGGGGTGCAGTTCTTC. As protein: CASSILGVQFF.

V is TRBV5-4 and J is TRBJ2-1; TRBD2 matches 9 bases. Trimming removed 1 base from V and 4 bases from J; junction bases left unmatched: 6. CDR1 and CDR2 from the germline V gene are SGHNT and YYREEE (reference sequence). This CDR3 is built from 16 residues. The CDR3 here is CASSLSETSGYNEQFF. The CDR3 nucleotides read TGTGCCAGCAGCTTGTCGGAGACTAGCGGTTACAATGAGCAGTTCTTC. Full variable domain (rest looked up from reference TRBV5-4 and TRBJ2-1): ETGVTQSPTHLIKTRGQQVTLRCSSQSGHNTVSWYQQALGQGPQFIFQYYREEENGRGNFPPRFSGLQFPNYSSELNVNALELDDSALYLCASSLSETSGYNEQFFGPGTRLTVL.

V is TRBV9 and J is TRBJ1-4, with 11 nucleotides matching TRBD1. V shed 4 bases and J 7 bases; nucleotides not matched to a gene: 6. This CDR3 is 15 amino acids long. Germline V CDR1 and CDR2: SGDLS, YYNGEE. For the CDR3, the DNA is TGTGCCAGCAGCTTCAGCGGGACAGGGGGTGAAAAACTGTTTTTT. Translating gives CASSFSGTGGEKLFF.

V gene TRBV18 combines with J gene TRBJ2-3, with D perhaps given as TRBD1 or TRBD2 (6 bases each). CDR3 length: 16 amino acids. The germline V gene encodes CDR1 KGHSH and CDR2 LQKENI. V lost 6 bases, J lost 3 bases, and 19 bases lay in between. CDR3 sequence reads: CASSSKGGSGTDTQYF. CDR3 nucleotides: TGTGCCAGCTCGTCCAAGGGGGGCTCAGGGACAGATACGCAGTATTTT.

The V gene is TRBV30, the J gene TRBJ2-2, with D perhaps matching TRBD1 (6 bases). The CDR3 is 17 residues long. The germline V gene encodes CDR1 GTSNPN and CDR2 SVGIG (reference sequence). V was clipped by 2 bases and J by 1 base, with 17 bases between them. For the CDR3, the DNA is TGTGCCTGGAGTCCCTCTGGGGGACATCTGAACACCGGGGAGCTGTTTTTT. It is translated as CAWSPSGGHLNTGELFF.

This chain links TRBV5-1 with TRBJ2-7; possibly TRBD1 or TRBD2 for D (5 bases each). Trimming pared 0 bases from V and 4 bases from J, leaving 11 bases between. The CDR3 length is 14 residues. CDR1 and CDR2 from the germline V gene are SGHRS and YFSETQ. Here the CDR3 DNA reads TGCGCCAGCAGCTTGGACGGGGCTGGTTACGAGCAGTACTTC. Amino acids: CASSLDGAGYEQYF.